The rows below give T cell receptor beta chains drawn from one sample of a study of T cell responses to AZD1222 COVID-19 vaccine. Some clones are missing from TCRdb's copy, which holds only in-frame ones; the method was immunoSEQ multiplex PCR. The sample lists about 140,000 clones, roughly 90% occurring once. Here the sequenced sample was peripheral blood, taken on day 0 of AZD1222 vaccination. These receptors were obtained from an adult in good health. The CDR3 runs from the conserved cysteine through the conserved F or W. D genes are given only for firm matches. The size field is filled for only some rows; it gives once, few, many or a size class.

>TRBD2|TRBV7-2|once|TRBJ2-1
TGTGCCAGCACCGGGGGACTAGCGGGGTTAAACAATGAGCAGTTCTTC
CASTGGLAGLNNEQFF
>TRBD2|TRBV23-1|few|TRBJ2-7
TGCGCCAGCAGTCAGGCCCTTAGCGGGGTAACCTACGAGCAGTACTTC
CASSQALSGVTYEQYF
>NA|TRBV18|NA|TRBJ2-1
TGTGCCAGCTCACCACTGGGTAATGAGCAGTTCTTC
CASSPLGNEQFF
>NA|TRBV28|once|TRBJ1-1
TGTGCCAGCAATCTGGGGGAGAACACTGAAGCTTTCTTT
CASNLGENTEAFF
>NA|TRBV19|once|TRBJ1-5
TGTGCCAGTAGCTACTCAGTCGGGGGGCTTGGGAATCAGCCCCAGCATTTT
CASSYSVGGLGNQPQHF
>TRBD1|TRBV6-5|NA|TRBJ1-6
TGTGCCAGCAGTTACTCTCGGCAGGGGGACAATTCACCCCTCCACTTT
CASSYSRQGDNSPLHF
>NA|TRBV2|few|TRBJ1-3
TGTGCCAGCAGTGAGTCGCCGAGCTCTGGAAACACCATATATTTT
CASSESPSSGNTIYF
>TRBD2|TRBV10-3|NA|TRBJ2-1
TGTGCCATCAGCGACCTAGCGGCGAACTCCGAGCAGTTCTTC
CAISDLAANSEQFF
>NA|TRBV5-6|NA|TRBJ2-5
TGTGCCAGCAGCTTGGAGCCTAGCTGGGAGACCCAGTACTTC
CASSLEPSWETQYF
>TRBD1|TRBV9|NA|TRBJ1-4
TGTGCCAGCAGCGCCGGGGACAGGGGGCAATTCGTGAAACGGGGTGAAAAACTGTTTTTT
CASSAGDRGQFVKRGEKLFF
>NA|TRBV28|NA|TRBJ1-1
TGTGCCAGCAGTTTACGGGGGGGAAGTCCTTTCTTT
CASSLRGGSPFF
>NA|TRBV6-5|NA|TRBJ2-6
TGTGCCAGCAGTTACAGGGGTACTGGGGCCAACGTCCTGACTTTC
CASSYRGTGANVLTF
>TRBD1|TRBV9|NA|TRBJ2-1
TGTGCCAGCAGCGAGTCCCCCGGGACAGGGGCCGACAATGAGCAGTTCTTC
CASSESPGTGADNEQFF
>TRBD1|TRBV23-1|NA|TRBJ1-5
TGCGCCAGCAGTCGCTCACAGGGGACATTCAATCAGCCCCAGCATTTT
CASSRSQGTFNQPQHF
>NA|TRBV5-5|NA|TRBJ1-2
TGTGCCAGCAGCACCCTTGGGGAGATCCCTGGCTACACCTTC
CASSTLGEIPGYTF
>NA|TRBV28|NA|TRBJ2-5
TGTGCCAGCAGCCCCCCTTACCGGACTAAAGAGACCCAGTACTTC
CASSPPYRTKETQYF
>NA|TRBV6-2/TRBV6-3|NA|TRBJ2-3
TGTGCCAGCAGTTATTTTGCGGCAGATACGCAGTATTTT
CASSYFAADTQYF
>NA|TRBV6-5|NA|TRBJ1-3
TGTGCCAGCAGTCCCTTAAGGGAGGCTGGAAACACCATATATTTT
CASSPLREAGNTIYF
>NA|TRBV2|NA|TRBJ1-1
TGTGCCAGCCGATTAGACATGCCGGGGACTGAAGCTTTCTTT
CASRLDMPGTEAFF
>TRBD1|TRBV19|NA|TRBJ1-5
TGTGCCAGTAGTCAGCAATCGCAGGGGGGTAGCAATCAGCCCCAGCATTTT
CASSQQSQGGSNQPQHF
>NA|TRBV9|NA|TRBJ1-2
TGTGCCAGCAGCGTAGATACAGGTGTCTATGGCTACACCTTC
CASSVDTGVYGYTF
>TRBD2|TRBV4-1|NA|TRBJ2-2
TGCGCCAGCAGACCGGGACTAGGTAGGCCCGGGGAGCTGTTTTTT
CASRPGLGRPGELFF
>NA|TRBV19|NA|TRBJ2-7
TGTGCCAGTGCCCAGGGGACCAACTACGAGCAGTACTTC
CASAQGTNYEQYF
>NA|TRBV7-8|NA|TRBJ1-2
TGTGCCAGCAGCTTAGACCGGTTCAGGGTCCCAAACTATGGCTACACCTTC
CASSLDRFRVPNYGYTF
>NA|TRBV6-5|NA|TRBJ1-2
TGTGCCAGCAGTCGGACGGATTATGGCTACACCTTC
CASSRTDYGYTF
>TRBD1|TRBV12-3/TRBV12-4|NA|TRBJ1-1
TGTGCCAGCATCCTACAGGGGGGCACTGAAGCTTTCTTT
CASILQGGTEAFF
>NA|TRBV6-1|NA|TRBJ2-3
TGTGCCAGCAGTGAAGATACGCAGTATTTT
CASSEDTQYF
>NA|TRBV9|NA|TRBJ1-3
TGTGCCAGCAGCGCGTATCGACAGCTCTCTGGAAACACCATATATTTT
CASSAYRQLSGNTIYF
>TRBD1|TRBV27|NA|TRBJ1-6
TGTGCCAGCAGTTGGGTACAGGGGAATTCACCCCTCCACTTT
CASSWVQGNSPLHF
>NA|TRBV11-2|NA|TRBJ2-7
TGTGCCAGCAGCTCTCCCGGCAGGACCTACGAGCAGTACTTC
CASSSPGRTYEQYF
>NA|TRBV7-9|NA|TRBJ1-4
TGTGCCAGCACCTTACAGGGCGGGCCGAATGAAAAACTGTTTTTT
CASTLQGGPNEKLFF
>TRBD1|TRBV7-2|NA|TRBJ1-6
TGTGCCAGCAGCCGGACAGGGGTCCCCTTTACACCCCTCCACTTT
CASSRTGVPFTPLHF
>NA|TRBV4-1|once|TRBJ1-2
TGCGCCAGCAGCCACCCCGGGGGGGAGGGTTTGAATGGCTACACCTTC
CASSHPGGEGLNGYTF
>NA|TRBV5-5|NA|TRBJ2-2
TGTGCCAGCAGCTTGATAGCGGCCCCGCTCAACACCGGGGAGCTGTTTTTT
CASSLIAAPLNTGELFF
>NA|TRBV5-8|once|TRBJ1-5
TGTGCCAGCAGCTTCAGACAGTATAGCAATCAGCCCCAGCATTTT
CASSFRQYSNQPQHF
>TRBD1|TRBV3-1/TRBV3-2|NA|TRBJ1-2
TGTGCCAGCAGCCAAGATCCGGGACAGCAGGCAAAGACCTTC
CASSQDPGQQAKTF
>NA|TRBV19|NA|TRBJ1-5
TGTGCCAGTAGCTGGTCTTTTAATAGCAATCAGCCCCAGCATTTT
CASSWSFNSNQPQHF
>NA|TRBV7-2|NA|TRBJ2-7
TGTGCCAGCAGCTTAGAGAAGCGCTCCTACGAGCAGTACTTC
CASSLEKRSYEQYF
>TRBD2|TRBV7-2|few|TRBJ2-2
TGTGCCAGCAGCTTTCTACTAGCGGGGGGTACCGGGGAGCTGTTTTTT
CASSFLLAGGTGELFF
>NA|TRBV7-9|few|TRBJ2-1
TGTGCCAGCAGCTTAGGGGGCGATGAGCAGTTCTTC
CASSLGGDEQFF
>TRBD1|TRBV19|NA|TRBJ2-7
TGTGCCAGTAGTAGGGGGACAGGGAGCTCCTACGAGCAGTACTTC
CASSRGTGSSYEQYF
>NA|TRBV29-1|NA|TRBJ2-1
TGCAGCGTTCAGATGTTAGTTAGCCGGAATAGTGAGCAGTTCTTC
CSVQMLVSRNSEQFF
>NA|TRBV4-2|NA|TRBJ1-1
TGTGCCAGCAGCCTTCCTGGACACTACACTGAAGCTTTCTTT
CASSLPGHYTEAFF
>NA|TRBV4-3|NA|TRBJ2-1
TGCGCCAGCAGCCAGCTATGGGGCAGCTCCTACAATGAGCAGTTCTTC
CASSQLWGSSYNEQFF
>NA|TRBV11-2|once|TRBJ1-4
TGTGCCAGCAGCTACCGGAGAAGGATCAATGAAAAACTGTTTTTT
CASSYRRRINEKLFF
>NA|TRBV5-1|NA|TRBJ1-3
TGCGCCAGCAGCTTGAACGGAAACACCATATATTTT
CASSLNGNTIYF
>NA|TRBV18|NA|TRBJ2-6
TGTGCCAGCTCACCACGGGCGGGCGCAGCTGGGGCCAACGTCCTGACTTTC
CASSPRAGAAGANVLTF